The T cell receptor beta chain described here comes from a study of shared clonotypes between healthy human individuals. This CDR3 has 13 amino acids. Germline lookup yields CDR1 LNHDA and CDR2 SQIVND (reference sequence). Trimming at V came to 4 bases and at J to 9 bases, leaving 8 bases not matched to a gene. Profiling relied on immunoSEQ multiplex PCR, and the TCRdb table lists in-frame clones only, not all of them. This sample has approximately 500,000 clones, with more than 65% found just once. The sample comprised PBMCs. The receptor comes from a woman aged 40 to 55 in good health. Some clones in this sample may be carry-over from other donors' samples. The chain recombines TRBV19 with TRBJ2-5; 7 nucleotides agree with TRBD1. CDR3 in amino acids: CASSTTGTVPQYF. The CDR3 DNA reads TGTGCCAGTAGTACAACCGGGACAGTCCCCCAGTACTTC.